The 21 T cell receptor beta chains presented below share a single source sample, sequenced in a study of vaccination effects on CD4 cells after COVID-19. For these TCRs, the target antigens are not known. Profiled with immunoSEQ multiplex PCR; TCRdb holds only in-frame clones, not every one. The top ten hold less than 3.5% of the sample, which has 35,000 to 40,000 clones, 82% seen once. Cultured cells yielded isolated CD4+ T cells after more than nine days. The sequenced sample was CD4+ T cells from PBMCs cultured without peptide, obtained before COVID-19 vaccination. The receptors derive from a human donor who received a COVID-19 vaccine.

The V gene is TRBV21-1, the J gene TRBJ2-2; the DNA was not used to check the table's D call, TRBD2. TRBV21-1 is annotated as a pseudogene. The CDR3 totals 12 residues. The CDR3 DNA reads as TGTGCCAGCAGCAACTCCCCCGGGGAGCTGTTTTTT. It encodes CASSNSPGELFF.

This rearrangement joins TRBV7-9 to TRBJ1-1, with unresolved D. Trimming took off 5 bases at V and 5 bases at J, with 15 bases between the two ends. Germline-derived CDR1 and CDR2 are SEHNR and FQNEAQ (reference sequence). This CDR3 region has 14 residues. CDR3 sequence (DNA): TGTGCCAGCAGCCGTACCCCTCGCGAGACTGAAGCTTTCTTT. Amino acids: CASSRTPRETEAFF.

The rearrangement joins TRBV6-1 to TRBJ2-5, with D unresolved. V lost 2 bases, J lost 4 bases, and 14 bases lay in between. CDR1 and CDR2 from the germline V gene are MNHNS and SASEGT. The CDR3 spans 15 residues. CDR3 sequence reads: CASSEFNPATETQYF. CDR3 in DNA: TGTGCCAGCAGTGAATTCAACCCAGCAACAGAGACCCAGTACTTC.

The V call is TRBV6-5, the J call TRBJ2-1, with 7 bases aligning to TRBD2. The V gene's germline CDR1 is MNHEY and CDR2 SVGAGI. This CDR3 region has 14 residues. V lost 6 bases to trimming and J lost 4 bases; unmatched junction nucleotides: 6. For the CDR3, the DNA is TGTGCCAGCAGGGCAGCGGGGCTTTACAATGAGCAGTTCTTC. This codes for CASRAAGLYNEQFF.

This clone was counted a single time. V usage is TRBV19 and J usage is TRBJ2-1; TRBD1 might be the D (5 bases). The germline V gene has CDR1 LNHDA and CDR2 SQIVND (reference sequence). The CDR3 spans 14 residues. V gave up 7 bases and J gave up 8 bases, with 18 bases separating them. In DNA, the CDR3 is TGTGCCAGTAAAATCGCAGGGCCTGAGGATGAGCAGTTCTTC. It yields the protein CASKIAGPEDEQFF.

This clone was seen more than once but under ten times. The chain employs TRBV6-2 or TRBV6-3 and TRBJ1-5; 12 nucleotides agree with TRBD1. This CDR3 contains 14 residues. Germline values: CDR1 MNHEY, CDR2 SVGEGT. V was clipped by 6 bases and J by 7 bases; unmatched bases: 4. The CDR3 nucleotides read TGTGCCAGCAGCCGGGACAGGGGGCCCCAGCCCCAGCATTTT. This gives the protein CASSRDRGPQPQHF.

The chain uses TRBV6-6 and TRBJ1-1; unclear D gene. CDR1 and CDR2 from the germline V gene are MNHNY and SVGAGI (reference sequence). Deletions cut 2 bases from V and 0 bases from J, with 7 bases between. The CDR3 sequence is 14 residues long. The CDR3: CASSYRSLNTEAFF. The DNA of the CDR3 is TGTGCCAGCAGTTACCGATCACTGAACACTGAAGCTTTCTTT.

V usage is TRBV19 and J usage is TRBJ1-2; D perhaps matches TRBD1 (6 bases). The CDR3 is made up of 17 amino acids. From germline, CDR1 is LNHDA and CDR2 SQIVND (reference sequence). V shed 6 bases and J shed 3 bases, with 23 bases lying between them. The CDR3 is CASSSLGIQGGDYGYTF. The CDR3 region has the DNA TGTGCCAGTAGCTCACTTGGGATACAGGGAGGCGACTATGGCTACACCTTC.

The CDR3 loop is CASRQLAGGPSQETQYF. In DNA form, the CDR3 reads TGTGCCAGCAGACAACTAGCGGGGGGGCCATCTCAAGAGACCCAGTACTTC. This sequence joins TRBV7-9 and TRBJ2-5; TRBD2 matches 13 bases. The trim removed 6 bases at V and 2 bases at J, leaving 9 bases unmatched. Germline V lookup: CDR1 SEHNR, CDR2 FQNEAQ (reference sequence). The CDR3 contains 17 residues.

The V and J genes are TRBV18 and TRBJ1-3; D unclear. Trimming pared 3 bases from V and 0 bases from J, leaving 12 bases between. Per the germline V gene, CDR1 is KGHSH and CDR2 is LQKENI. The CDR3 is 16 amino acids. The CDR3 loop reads CASSPEIGSSGNTIYF. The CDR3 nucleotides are TGTGCCAGCTCACCGGAGATAGGTTCCTCTGGAAACACCATATATTTT.

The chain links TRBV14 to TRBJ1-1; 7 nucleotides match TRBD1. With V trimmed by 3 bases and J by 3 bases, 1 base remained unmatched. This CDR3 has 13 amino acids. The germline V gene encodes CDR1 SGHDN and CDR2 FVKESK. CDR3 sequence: CASSHDRDTEAFF. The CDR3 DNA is TGTGCCAGCAGCCACGACAGGGACACTGAAGCTTTCTTT.

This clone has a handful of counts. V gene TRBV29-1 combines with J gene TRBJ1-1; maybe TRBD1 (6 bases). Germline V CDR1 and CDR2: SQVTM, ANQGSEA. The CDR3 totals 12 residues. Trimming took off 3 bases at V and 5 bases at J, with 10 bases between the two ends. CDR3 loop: CSVDPGATEAFF. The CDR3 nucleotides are TGCAGCGTTGACCCGGGGGCTACTGAAGCTTTCTTT.

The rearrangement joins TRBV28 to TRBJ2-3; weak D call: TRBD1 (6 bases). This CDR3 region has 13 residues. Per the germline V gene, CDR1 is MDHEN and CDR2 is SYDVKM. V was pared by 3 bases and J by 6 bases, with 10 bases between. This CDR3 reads CASSFSDRDTQYF. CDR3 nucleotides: TGTGCCAGCAGTTTCTCCGACAGGGATACGCAGTATTTT.

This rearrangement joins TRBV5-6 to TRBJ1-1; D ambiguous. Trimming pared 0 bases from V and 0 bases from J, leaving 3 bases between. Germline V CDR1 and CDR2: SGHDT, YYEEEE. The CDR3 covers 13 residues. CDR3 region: CASSLDLNTEAFF. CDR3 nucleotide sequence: TGTGCCAGCAGCTTGGATTTGAACACTGAAGCTTTCTTT.

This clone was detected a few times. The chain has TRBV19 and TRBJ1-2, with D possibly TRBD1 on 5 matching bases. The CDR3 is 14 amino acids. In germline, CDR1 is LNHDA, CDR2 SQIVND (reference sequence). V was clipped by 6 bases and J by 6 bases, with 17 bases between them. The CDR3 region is CASRKVWGYDGYTF. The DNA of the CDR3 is TGTGCCAGTAGAAAGGTGTGGGGGTATGATGGCTACACCTTC.

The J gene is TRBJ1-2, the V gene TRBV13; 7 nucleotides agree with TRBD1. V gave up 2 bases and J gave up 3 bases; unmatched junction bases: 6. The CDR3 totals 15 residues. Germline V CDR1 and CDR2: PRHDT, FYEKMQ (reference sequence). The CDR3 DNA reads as TGTGCCAGCAGCTTATTTAGGGACAGATACTATGGCTACACCTTC. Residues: CASSLFRDRYYGYTF. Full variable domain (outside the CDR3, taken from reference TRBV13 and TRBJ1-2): AAGVIQSPRHLIKEKRETATLKCYPIPRHDTVYWYQQGPGQDPQFLISFYEKMQSDKGSIPDRFSAQQFSDYHSELNMSSLELGDSALYFCASSLFRDRYYGYTFGSGTRLTVV.

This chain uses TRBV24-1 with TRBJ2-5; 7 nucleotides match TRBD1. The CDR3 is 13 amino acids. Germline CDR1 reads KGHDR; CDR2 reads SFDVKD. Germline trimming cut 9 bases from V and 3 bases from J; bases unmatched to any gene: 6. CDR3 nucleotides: TGTGCCACCGGGAACGACAGGGAAGAGACCCAGTACTTC. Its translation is CATGNDREETQYF.

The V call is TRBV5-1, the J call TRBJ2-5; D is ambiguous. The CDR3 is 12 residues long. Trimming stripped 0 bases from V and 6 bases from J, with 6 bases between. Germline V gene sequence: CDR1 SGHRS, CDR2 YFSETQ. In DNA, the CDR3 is TGCGCCAGCAGCTTGGCCGCTAAGACCCAGTACTTC. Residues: CASSLAAKTQYF.

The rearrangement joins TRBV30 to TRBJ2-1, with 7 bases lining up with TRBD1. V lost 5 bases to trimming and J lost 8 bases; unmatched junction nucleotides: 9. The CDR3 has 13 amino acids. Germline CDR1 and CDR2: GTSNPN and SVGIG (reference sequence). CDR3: CAWARDSFDEQFF. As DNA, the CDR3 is TGTGCCTGGGCCCGGGACAGTTTCGATGAGCAGTTCTTC.

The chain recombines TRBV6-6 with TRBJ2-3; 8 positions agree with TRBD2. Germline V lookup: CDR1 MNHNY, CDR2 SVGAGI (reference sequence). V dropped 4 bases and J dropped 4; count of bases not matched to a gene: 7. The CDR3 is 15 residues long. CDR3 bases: TGTGCCAGCAGTTCCCCGGGGGGGGTGTCAGATACGCAGTATTTT. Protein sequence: CASSSPGGVSDTQYF.

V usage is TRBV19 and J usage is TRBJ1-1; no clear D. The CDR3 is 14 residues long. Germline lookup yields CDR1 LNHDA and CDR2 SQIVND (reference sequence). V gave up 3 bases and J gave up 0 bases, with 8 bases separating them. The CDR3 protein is CASSIRVMNTEAFF. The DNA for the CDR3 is TGTGCCAGTAGTATTCGGGTTATGAACACTGAAGCTTTCTTT.